This TCR beta chain was observed in a study of shared clonotypes between healthy human individuals (dated by TCRdb to 2020 to 2022). About the study as a whole: Two women and three men aged 18 to 49 years were included in the cohort. For each donor, CD4 naive and CD4 memory were each given three plates, CD8 naive was given two plates, and CD8 memory was given one plate. To estimate repertoire size and how much clonotype sharing occurs between individuals, the study deeply sequenced the blood TCR repertoires of 5 or 6 healthy adults. To increase sequencing depth and limit assay-specific biases, TCR repertoire library preparation and sequencing were carried out by different laboratories using diverse techniques. Between about 0.94 and 8.9 billion PBMCs per donor were obtained by leukapheresis. Overall study outcomes, separate from this receptor: Rarefaction of sorted-subset datasets indicated incomplete sequencing despite the large sequencing depth. Larger estimated clonotype richness was generally found for naive subsets than for memory subsets. Based on pairwise subsampling, the degree of clonotype sharing among donors was expected to be affected by sequencing depth. Across a handful of donors, approximately 4.6% of naive CD4, over 3% of naive CD8, 2.3% of memory CD4, and 0.3% to 0.45% of memory CD8 clonotypes were shared. Compared with non-shared clonotypes, clonotypes shared by all four sorted-subset donors had higher generation probabilities. Sampling was restricted to blood, and TCR repertoires in tissue are likely to differ from TCR repertoires in blood. Because the study included only a small number of donors, the genetic and exposure-history diversity represented was limited.

TCR CDR3 regions were amplified from genomic DNA by multiplex PCR using the deep immunoSEQ assay. Genomic DNA extracted from each cell subset was distributed evenly over all wells of several immunoSEQ 96-well plates, and each plate served as one replicate. Each replicate PCR for sorted subsets received roughly 0.2 ug genomic DNA, equal to roughly 33,000 T cell genomes. Purified libraries were quantified with a Qubit 3.0 fluorometer, sized on a Bioanalyzer 2100, and re-quantified with the KAPA Library Quantification kit. Every immunoSEQ 96-well plate was sequenced on a dedicated single-read 150-cycle Illumina NextSeq 550 flow cell. As for the original processing: Because only junctional sequences without quality scores were contained in the immunoSEQ output, filtering matching that applied to full-length reads could not be performed. Sequences were annotated with PyIR, a Python wrapper for IgBLAST v1.9, and V/J genes and CDR3 were assigned using IMGT germline references. Reads were filtered out if the reads had weak V/J assignments (E-value above 1e-6), no CDR3, stop codons, out-of-frame junctions, or ambiguous translated residues. A V3J clonotype was defined by an identical inferred V gene, J gene, and CDR3 amino acid sequence. Percentage overlap between repertoires was calculated by dividing the number of shared unique clonotypes by the size of the smaller repertoire. Three approaches were used to assess repertoire richness: RTK rarefaction, the Chao1 estimator, and Recon v2.1 estimates of unobserved clonotypes. Generation probabilities for all TCRbeta clonotypes obtained by the gDNA method from several donors were computed using OLGA. TCRdb provides this immuneACCESS table in a form limited to in-frame rearrangements. Some clones are lacking; in checked studies, under half of them reflect an unresolved V gene, and why the rest are absent is not known. V and J calls and clone size are those listed in that table; D and trimming were worked out from the DNA. This sample has approximately 2.3 million clones in its table, and more than 80% of those were observed once. Together, the top ten hold 0.39% of the sample.

Healthy HIV-negative adults with no recently reported acute infections or vaccinations were included as donors. All donors were Caucasian adults living in Nashville, Tennessee, USA. CD4+ T cells were enriched by magnetic negative selection, after which naive cells were positively selected on CD45RA and the negative fraction was taken as the memory subset. After blood collection by leukapheresis, PBMCs were isolated using Ficoll-Histopaque density gradient centrifugation and then cryopreserved in the vapor phase of liquid nitrogen. Analytical flow cytometry was used to check the purity and quantity of every magnetically sorted T cell population. Each sorted fraction had its genomic DNA isolated and then quantified by UV absorbance on a Nanodrop 2000c. V is pruned by 4 bases and J by 6 bases, leaving 5 bases of the junction without a gene match. There are 14 amino acids in the CDR3, from cysteine to phenylalanine inclusive. Only CDR3 DNA remains: 42 bases, in frame from the first base. According to the germline V gene (reference sequence), CDR1 reads SGHNT and CDR2 reads YYREEE.

Of note for this clone: Its antigen has not been determined. Within one base of it there is no much larger clone, and no base qualities were kept.

Recombination connected TRBV5-4 to TRBJ2-2; TRBD1 aligns with 8 central bases. The origin of this receptor is a young man in good health. Some clones in this sample may be carry-over from other donors' samples. The source material was naive CD4+ T cells from PBMCs. The cell subset or site label corresponds to: CD45RA+ positively selected. The nucleotide sequence is given as TGTGCCAGCAGCAGCGGACAGGGCCCCGGGGAGCTGTTTTTT. This translates into CASSSGQGPGELFF.